Below are 2 T cell receptor beta chains sequenced from a single sample in a study of cytomegalovirus exposure and HLA in healthy donors. Researchers ran the PCR with 60 Vbeta and 13 Jbeta primers. TCRdb's copy holds only in-frame clones and misses some; the assay was immunoSEQ multiplex PCR. The table includes under 250,000 clones, 85% to 90% detected once. Sequenced input: PBMCs. The receptors were sampled from a human donor in good health.

V gene TRBV10-3 combines with J gene TRBJ2-1; possible D gene TRBD1, 5 bases. The CDR3 runs 13 residues. The V gene's germline CDR1 is ENHRY and CDR2 SYGVKD. V dropped 6 bases and J dropped 6 bases, with 12 bases sitting between them. In nucleotides, the CDR3 is TGTGCCATCAGCCTGCAGGGCCCCAATGAGCAGTTCTTC. This gives the protein CAISLQGPNEQFF.

The chain employs TRBV28 and TRBJ2-1; 8 bases map to TRBD1. Trimming cost V 4 bases and J 10 bases; bases outside gene matches: 15. Germline CDR1 is MDHEN and CDR2 is SYDVKM. This CDR3 spans 16 amino acids. The CDR3 spells CASSSWTGNRLGEQFF. The DNA of the CDR3 is TGTGCCAGCAGTTCTTGGACAGGGAATCGCCTAGGGGAGCAGTTCTTC.